The 31 T cell receptor beta chains listed next were all sequenced from one sample in a study of response to subunit inactivated influenza vaccine. Via MiXCR, TCRdb re-called the RT-PCR reads, giving one row per CDR3 protein. The sample has roughly 780,000 distinct CDR3 sequences, less than 20% seen once. The input for sequencing was PBMCs from blood, taken more than 4 days after vaccination. The receptors originated from a man aged 45-65 years who received an inactivated influenza vaccine.

CDR3 in amino acids: CAWSSMGRDNQPQHF. The CDR3 coding sequence is TGTGCCTGGAGTTCGATGGGCAGGGACAATCAGCCCCAGCATTTT. The chain links TRBV30 to TRBJ1-5, with D perhaps TRBD1 (5 bases). The germline V gene has CDR1 GTSNPN and CDR2 SVGIG (reference sequence). The CDR3 loop spans 15 amino acids. V shed 2 bases and J shed 3 bases, with 14 bases lying between them.

There are a few counts of this clonotype. CDR3 nucleotides: TGCGCCAGCAGCCCTCCAGGGGATCCAACCTACGAGCAGTACTTC. This encodes CASSPPGDPTYEQYF. The chain employs TRBV5-1 and TRBJ2-7, with D possibly being TRBD1 (6 bases). Germline V gives CDR1 SGHRS, CDR2 YFSETQ. Trimming removed 4 bases from V and 2 bases from J, with 16 bases in between. The CDR3 consists of 15 residues. Complete variable domain (other parts from reference TRBV5-1 and TRBJ2-7): KAGVTQTPRYLIKTRGQQVTLSCSPISGHRSVSWYQQTPGQGLQFLFEYFSETQRNKGNFPGRFSGRQFSNSRSEMNVSTLELGDSALYLCASSPPGDPTYEQYFGPGTRLTVT.

As for this clonotype: Given a much more abundant clone one base away, this may be a read error. CDR3 sequence reads: CSARGDHANTGELFF. Here the CDR3 DNA reads TGCAGTGCTAGGGGGGACCACGCGAACACCGGGGAGCTGTTTTTT. This chain links TRBV20-1 with TRBJ2-2, with D perhaps being TRBD1 or TRBD2 (5 bases each). This CDR3 contains 15 residues. Germline values: CDR1 DFQATT, CDR2 SNEGSKA (reference sequence). V lost 3 bases to trimming and J lost 0 bases, with 11 bases between them.

This CDR3 reads CATSISGGISYEQYF. The CDR3 region has the DNA TGTGCCACCAGCATTAGCGGGGGGATCTCCTACGAGCAGTACTTC. The chain uses TRBV15 and TRBJ2-7; 10 nucleotides align to TRBD2. V lost 4 bases and J lost 0; bases outside the gene matches: 3. Germline-derived CDR1 and CDR2 are LNHNV and YYDKDF (reference sequence). The CDR3 is made up of 15 amino acids.

With regard to this clonotype: No conserved phenylalanine or tryptophan ends this CDR3, so it is likely a read error. The V call is TRBV20-1, the J call TRBJ1-6, with 8 positions matching TRBD1. CDR1 is DFQATT and CDR2 is SNEGSKA in the germline V gene (reference sequence). This CDR3 has 14 residues. V was clipped by 6 bases and J by 4 bases; unmatched bases: 5. The DNA for the CDR3 is TGCAGTGCACATCGACAGGGGTATAATTCACCCCTCCACCTT. This translates into CSAHRQGYNSPLHL.

The chain couples TRBV29-1 to TRBJ2-7; the D is unclear. The germline V gene encodes CDR1 SQVTM and CDR2 ANQGSEA. Trimming pared 0 bases from V and 0 bases from J, leaving 12 bases between. This CDR3 comprises 15 residues. The CDR3 nucleotides read TGCAGCGTTGAAGATCCGAGCGCCAGCTCCTACGAGCAGTACTTC. Amino acids: CSVEDPSASSYEQYF.

A few counts support this clonotype. The chain uses TRBV24-1 and TRBJ2-1; TRBD1 or TRBD2 may be the D gene (5 bases each). V was pared by 5 bases and J by 5 bases, with 12 bases between. The CDR3 length is 14 residues. Germline V gene lookup returns CDR1 KGHDR and CDR2 SFDVKD. CDR3 protein: CATSGVGDHNEQFF. CDR3 nucleotides: TGTGCCACCAGTGGGGTAGGGGACCACAATGAGCAGTTCTTC.

This clonotype was found a few times. The chain links TRBV20-1 to TRBJ2-7, with 10 bases matching TRBD2. In germline, CDR1 is DFQATT, CDR2 SNEGSKA (reference sequence). The CDR3 extends over 12 amino acids. The CDR3 nucleotides read TGCAGCCCTGGACTAGCGGACTACGAGCAGTACTTC. Protein sequence: CSPGLADYEQYF.

The chain uses TRBV5-1 and TRBJ2-6; D gene uncertain. This CDR3 comprises 14 residues. Trimming stripped 1 base from V and 4 bases from J, with 6 bases between. Germline values: CDR1 SGHRS, CDR2 YFSETQ. CDR3 DNA sequence: TGCGCCAGCAGCTTGTTTCAAGGGGCCAACGTCCTGACTTTC. It translates to CASSLFQGANVLTF. Complete variable domain (other parts from reference TRBV5-1 and TRBJ2-6): KAGVTQTPRYLIKTRGQQVTLSCSPISGHRSVSWYQQTPGQGLQFLFEYFSETQRNKGNFPGRFSGRQFSNSRSEMNVSTLELGDSALYLCASSLFQGANVLTFGAGSRLTVL.

This clonotype has ten or more counts. The chain employs TRBV5-1 and TRBJ1-4; TRBD1 might be the D (5 bases). V was trimmed by 1 base and J by 7 bases, leaving 14 bases between them. The CDR3 runs to 15 residues. Germline lookup yields CDR1 SGHRS and CDR2 YFSETQ. The CDR3 region is CASSLRRDGSEKLFF. DNA of the CDR3: TGCGCCAGCAGCTTGCGGAGGGACGGATCTGAAAAACTGTTTTTT. The entire variable domain, with the rest obtained from reference TRBV5-1 and TRBJ1-4, is as follows: KAGVTQTPRYLIKTRGQQVTLSCSPISGHRSVSWYQQTPGQGLQFLFEYFSETQRNKGNFPGRFSGRQFSNSRSEMNVSTLELGDSALYLCASSLRRDGSEKLFFGSGTQLSVL.

This clonotype has a handful of counts. The chain joins TRBV3-1 to TRBJ2-1; 12 bases map to TRBD2. The V segment lost 8 bases and the J segment 9 bases; nucleotides outside the gene matches: 8. This CDR3 is 14 amino acids long. Germline V CDR1 and CDR2: LGHDT, YNNKEL (reference sequence). This CDR3 reads CASGASGRATEQFF. The CDR3 DNA follows: TGTGCCAGCGGGGCTAGCGGGAGGGCTACTGAGCAGTTCTTC.

The rearrangement links TRBV2 to TRBJ2-1; 9 bases map to TRBD2. The ends lost 8 bases at V and 8 bases at J; junction bases unmatched: 10. CDR3 length: 14 residues. CDR1 SNHLY and CDR2 FYNNEI come from the germline V gene. CDR3 DNA: TGTGCCAGCCAAGAGACTAGCGGTCCTCATGAGCAGTTCTTC. Translation gives CASQETSGPHEQFF. The full variable domain, in which reference TRBV2 and TRBJ2-1 provide the parts outside the CDR3, is EPEVTQTPSHQVTQMGQEVILRCVPISNHLYFYWYRQILGQKVEFLVSFYNNEISEKSEIFDDQFSVERPDGSNFTLKIRSTKLEDSAMYFCASQETSGPHEQFFGPGTRLTVL.

This clonotype was counted at least ten times. V gene TRBV20-1 combines with J gene TRBJ2-5; D unclear. V lost 1 base and J lost 4, with 10 bases in between. The CDR3 totals 13 residues. The germline V gene encodes CDR1 DFQATT and CDR2 SNEGSKA (reference sequence). The CDR3 reads CSARVALRETQYF. In nucleotides, the CDR3 is TGCAGTGCTAGAGTCGCATTAAGAGAGACCCAGTACTTC.

The chain carries TRBV6-2 or TRBV6-3 and TRBJ2-7; 12 nucleotides match TRBD2. Trimming took 7 bases from V and 6 from J; bases not matched to a gene: 4. The V gene's germline CDR1 is MNHEY and CDR2 SVGEGT. The CDR3 runs to 13 residues. CDR3 DNA: TGTGCCAGCAAGACTAGCGGGAGTGGCGAGCAGTACTTC. This gives the protein CASKTSGSGEQYF.

The V and J genes are TRBV20-1 and TRBJ1-6; D might be TRBD1 (6 bases). V gave up 7 bases and J gave up 0 bases, with 13 bases separating them. In germline, CDR1 is DFQATT, CDR2 SNEGSKA (reference sequence). The CDR3 is 15 residues long. DNA of the CDR3: TGCAGTGTTCGGCAGGGGAGCTCCTATAATTCACCCCTCCACTTT. It is translated as CSVRQGSSYNSPLHF.

This clonotype was detected a few times. This chain uses TRBV10-3 with TRBJ2-2, with 11 bases fitting TRBD2. V lost 8 bases to trimming and J lost 0 bases; unmatched junction nucleotides: 8. The germline gives CDR1 ENHRY, CDR2 SYGVKD. The CDR3 loop spans 17 amino acids. Here the CDR3 reads CAIFRGTSGSNTGELFF. DNA of the CDR3: TGTGCCATCTTTCGGGGGACTAGCGGTTCGAACACCGGGGAGCTGTTTTTT.

About this clonotype itself: A much larger clone lies a single base off, so this may be a read error. The chain links TRBV2 to TRBJ2-5, with D possibly called TRBD1 or TRBD2 (5 bases each). Germline CDR1 is SNHLY and CDR2 is FYNNEI. The CDR3 sequence is 14 residues long. V shed 7 bases and J shed 0 bases, with 12 bases lying between them. CDR3 sequence: CASIPGRHQETQYF. CDR3 nucleotides: TGTGCCAGCATCCCGGGACGGCACCAAGAGACCCAGTACTTC.

In its sample, this clonotype was seen a few times. This chain uses TRBV20-1 with TRBJ2-5, with D maybe TRBD2 (5 bases). The CDR3 spans 14 residues. Germline V gene sequence: CDR1 DFQATT, CDR2 SNEGSKA (reference sequence). V was shortened by 1 base and J by 4 bases, with 13 bases between the two germline ends. CDR3 nucleotide sequence: TGCAGTGCTAGAGGAGGGCAGGTTCGAGAGACCCAGTACTTC. It codes for CSARGGQVRETQYF.

The CDR3 coding sequence is TGTGCCAGCAGCGACAGGGGGCGCGGCGAGCAGTACTTC. This translates into CASSDRGRGEQYF. The rearrangement uses TRBV12-3 or TRBV12-4 and TRBJ2-7, with TRBD1 matching over 10 bases. This CDR3 region has 13 residues. Trimming cost V 6 bases and J 6 bases; bases outside gene matches: 5.

This clonotype was counted between two and nine times. This chain links TRBV20-1 with TRBJ2-7, with 13 bases lining up with TRBD2. V was clipped by 5 bases and J by 1 base; unmatched bases: 11. The germline V gene encodes CDR1 DFQATT and CDR2 SNEGSKA (reference sequence). The length of the CDR3 is 17 residues. The CDR3 protein is CSASLRLAGGGSYEQYF. The CDR3 region has the DNA TGCAGTGCTTCCTTGCGACTAGCGGGAGGAGGGTCCTACGAGCAGTACTTC.

The chain links TRBV27 to TRBJ2-1; TRBD2 aligns across 10 bases. The CDR3 is made up of 17 amino acids. V lost 5 bases and J lost 7; bases outside the gene matches: 14. The germline CDR1 and CDR2 sequences are MNHEY and SMNVEV (reference sequence). The CDR3, as DNA: TGTGCCAGCAGTCTATACCCCCCAGCGGGAGGGGGTAATGAGCAGTTCTTC. Translating it yields CASSLYPPAGGGNEQFF.

The chain is built from TRBV2 and TRBJ2-4; D is uncertain. Trimming removed 3 bases from V and 0 bases from J, with 15 bases in between. Germline assignment: CDR1 SNHLY and CDR2 FYNNEI. The CDR3 spans 17 residues. The DNA of the CDR3 is TGTGCCAGCAGTGAGGGCCAGACGAGACTAGCCAAAAACATTCAGTACTTC. This codes for CASSEGQTRLAKNIQYF.

The rearrangement links TRBV4-3 to TRBJ2-3; TRBD2 matches 10 bases. Germline V gene sequence: CDR1 LGHNA, CDR2 YSLEER. The CDR3 sequence is 16 residues long. J gave up 7 bases and V 4 bases, and 11 bases lay outside the gene matches. This CDR3 reads CASSPTPGLAPNTQYF. The CDR3 DNA sequence: TGCGCCAGCAGCCCGACCCCGGGACTAGCGCCAAATACGCAGTATTTT.

Turning to this clonotype: One end of the junction fails to match germline, which may point to a read error. The chain uses TRBV6-1 and TRBJ1-6, with TRBD1 matching over 10 bases. Per germline, CDR1 MNHNS and CDR2 SASEGT. The CDR3 runs to 18 residues. CDR3 bases: TGTGCCAGCAGAGAAGCAGAGTGGACAGGGGGAAATAATTCACCCCTCCACTTT. Protein sequence: CASREAEWTGGNNSPLHF.

This clonotype was recorded a few times. This rearrangement joins TRBV5-1 to TRBJ2-1; 9 nucleotides agree with TRBD1. This CDR3 is built from 16 residues. V lost 0 bases and J lost 2; bases outside the gene matches: 3. CDR1 is SGHRS and CDR2 is YFSETQ in the germline V gene. CDR3 sequence (DNA): TGCGCCAGCAGCTTGGGTACAGGGGGCCCCTACAATGAGCAGTTCTTC. Protein: CASSLGTGGPYNEQFF.

This chain links TRBV5-1 with TRBJ1-2; possibly TRBD1 for D (6 bases). The CDR3 extends over 13 amino acids. Germline V gives CDR1 SGHRS, CDR2 YFSETQ. V shed 2 bases and J shed 6 bases, with 11 bases lying between them. The DNA of the CDR3 is TGCGCCAGCAGCTTCGGACAGAGGGATGGCTACACCTTC. Its protein product is CASSFGQRDGYTF.

The chain employs TRBV11-2 and TRBJ2-7; D is perhaps TRBD1 (5 bases). The germline V gene encodes CDR1 SGHAT and CDR2 FQNNGV. The CDR3 length is 15 residues. The V gene lost 0 bases and the J gene lost 0 bases, with 9 bases spanning the gap. CDR3 protein: CASSLDRTSSYEQYF. CDR3 coding DNA: TGTGCCAGCAGCTTAGATCGGACAAGCTCCTACGAGCAGTACTTC.

The chain links TRBV7-9 to TRBJ1-2; D is ambiguous. The CDR3 consists of 15 residues. Germline CDR1 is SEHNR and CDR2 is FQNEAQ (reference sequence). V lost 1 base, J lost 8 bases, and 17 bases lay in between. CDR3 DNA sequence: TGTGCCAGCAGCTTAGATCCCGGTCGCGTGTGGGGCTACACCTTC. Protein: CASSLDPGRVWGYTF.

The chain is built from TRBV2 and TRBJ1-2; the D gene is possibly TRBD1 (5 bases). Trimming cost V 5 bases and J 5 bases, with 15 bases left between them. CDR1 and CDR2 from the germline V gene are SNHLY and FYNNEI. The CDR3 has 14 residues. The CDR3 loop is CASSTGTFLYGYTF. The CDR3 DNA sequence: TGTGCCAGCAGTACGGGGACTTTTCTTTATGGCTACACCTTC. The variable domain in full, completed from reference TRBV2 and TRBJ1-2, reads EPEVTQTPSHQVTQMGQEVILRCVPISNHLYFYWYRQILGQKVEFLVSFYNNEISEKSEIFDDQFSVERPDGSNFTLKIRSTKLEDSAMYFCASSTGTFLYGYTFGSGTRLTVV.

This clonotype has more than one count but fewer than ten. The rearrangement joins TRBV5-6 to TRBJ2-1; D is tentatively TRBD1 or TRBD2 (5 bases each). Trimming removed 7 bases at V and 5 bases at J, with 19 bases between. This CDR3 region has 15 residues. CDR1 and CDR2 (germline): SGHDT, YYEEEE. CDR3 nucleotides: TGTGCCAGCTTGGGGACCCTAGACGGTGACAATGAGCAGTTCTTC. Its protein is CASLGTLDGDNEQFF.

J is TRBJ1-6 and V is TRBV5-5; D remains unclear. V was shortened by 0 bases and J by 9 bases, with 7 bases between the two germline ends. This CDR3 has 13 residues. The V gene's germline CDR1 is SGHKS and CDR2 YYEKEE (reference sequence). The CDR3: CASSLEGPSPLHF. CDR3 coding DNA: TGTGCCAGCAGCTTGGAAGGTCCTTCACCCCTCCACTTT.